This T cell receptor (beta chain) was documented in a study of blood T cell repertoires in COVID-19. Study background: The analysed material was cDNA or gDNA that came from T cells, B-cell-depleted T cells, or PBMCs.

The assay was immunoSEQ multiplex PCR, and TCRdb's table has in-frame clones only and misses some. The data contain roughly 230,000 clones, approximately 80% of them singletons. Germline V gene lookup returns CDR1 SGHRS and CDR2 YFSETQ. Trimming removed 3 bases at V and 4 bases at J, with 16 bases between. The CDR3 contains 16 residues. This clone was counted only a few times. The source material was peripheral blood. The chain links TRBV5-1 to TRBJ1-4; possibly TRBD1 for D (6 bases). The receptor's source is a woman aged 55 to 70 with active or convalescent COVID-19. Here the CDR3 DNA reads TGCGCCAGCAGCTCCCAACCCAGGGGAAGTAATGAAAAACTGTTTTTT. Amino acids: CASSSQPRGSNEKLFF.